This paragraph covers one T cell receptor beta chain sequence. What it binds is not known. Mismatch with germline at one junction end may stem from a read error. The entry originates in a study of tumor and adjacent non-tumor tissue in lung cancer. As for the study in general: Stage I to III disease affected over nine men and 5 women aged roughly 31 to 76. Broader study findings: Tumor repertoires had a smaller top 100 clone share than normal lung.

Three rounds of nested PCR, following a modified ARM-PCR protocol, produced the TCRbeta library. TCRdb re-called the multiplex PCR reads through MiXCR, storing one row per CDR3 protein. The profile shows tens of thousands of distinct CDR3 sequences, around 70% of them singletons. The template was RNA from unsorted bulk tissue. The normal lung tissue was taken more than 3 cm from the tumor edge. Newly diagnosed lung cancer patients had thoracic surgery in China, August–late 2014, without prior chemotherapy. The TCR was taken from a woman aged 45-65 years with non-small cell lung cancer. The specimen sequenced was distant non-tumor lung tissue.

DNA for the CDR3: TGTGCCGGCTCACCTCCGGGACAGGGATTCGGCGAGCAGTACTTC. Amino acid sequence: CAGSPPGQGFGEQYF. V is TRBV18 and J is TRBJ2-7, with TRBD1 matching over 9 bases. The CDR3 covers 15 residues. The germline gives CDR1 KGHSH, CDR2 LQKENI.